Listed here are 3 T cell receptor beta chains from one sample, sequenced in a study of T cell repertoires in cytomegalovirus infection (dated by TCRdb to 2018 to 2020). Instrument used: Illumina HiSeq 1500. In-frame beta chains were kept once TCRdb had trimmed the public reads at Q25 with fastp and called clones with MiXCR. Rows with one shared CDR3 protein collapse into an entry with the most common genes and DNA. Here the sample has about 470,000 distinct CDR3 sequences; about two fifths occur a single time. Around 45% of the sample goes to the ten largest clones. Sample treatment or condition, as interpreted from the label and publication: in vitro stimulation with specific CMV peptide epitopes to enrich CMV-specific T cells. These receptors are not linked to any known antigen. The source material was cultured PBMCs, sampled from culture after CMV antigen stimulation. All receptors come from a human donor in good health (CMV status not recorded). Some clones in this sample may be carry-over from other donors' samples.

V and J are TRBV7-8 and TRBJ1-2; 7 bases are a match to TRBD1. V trimming: 3 bases; J trimming: 3 bases; junction bases outside the gene matches: 7. This CDR3 region has 15 residues. Germline V gene lookup returns CDR1 SGHVS and CDR2 FQNEAQ. The CDR3 DNA follows: TGTGCCAGCAGCTTTACCGGGACAGACTACTATGGCTACACCTTC. Encoded protein: CASSFTGTDYYGYTF.

To note about this clonotype: This is likely a read error, given that the CDR3 carries no conserved phenylalanine or tryptophan at its end. CDR3 sequence (DNA): TGTGCCGCGGGGCGTTGGGGGCGTGTAGGAGATACGCAGTATTGT. Its protein product is CAAGRWGRVGDTQYC. The chain employs TRBV6-1 and TRBJ2-3; tentatively, D is TRBD1 or TRBD2 (6 bases each). Deletions cut 11 bases from V and 5 bases from J, with 23 bases between. This CDR3 region has 15 residues. From germline, CDR1 is MNHNS and CDR2 SASEGT.

The chain recombines TRBV6-5 with TRBJ1-1; D is uncertain. The V gene's germline CDR1 is MNHEY and CDR2 SVGAGI. Trimming removed 6 bases from V and 4 bases from J, with 9 bases in between. This CDR3 has 12 residues. The CDR3 DNA reads TGTGCCAGCAGCCCGACAACCACTGAAGCTTTCTTT. The encoded protein is CASSPTTTEAFF.